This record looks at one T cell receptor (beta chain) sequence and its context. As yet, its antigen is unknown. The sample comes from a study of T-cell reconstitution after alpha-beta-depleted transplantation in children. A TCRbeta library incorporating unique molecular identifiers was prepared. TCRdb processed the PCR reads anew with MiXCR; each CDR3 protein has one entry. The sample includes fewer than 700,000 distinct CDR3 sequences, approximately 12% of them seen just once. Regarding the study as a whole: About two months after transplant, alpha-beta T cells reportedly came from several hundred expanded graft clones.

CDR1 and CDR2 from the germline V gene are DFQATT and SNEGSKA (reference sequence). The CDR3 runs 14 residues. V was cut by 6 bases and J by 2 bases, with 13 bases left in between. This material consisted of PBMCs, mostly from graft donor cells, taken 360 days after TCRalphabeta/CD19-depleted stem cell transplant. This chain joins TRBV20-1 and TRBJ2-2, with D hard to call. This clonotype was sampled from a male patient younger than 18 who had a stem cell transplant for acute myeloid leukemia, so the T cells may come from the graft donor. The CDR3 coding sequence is TGCAGTGCCAATCCCCGTTATAACACCGGGGAGCTGTTTTTT. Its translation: CSANPRYNTGELFF.